These 32 T cell receptor beta chains were sequenced from one sample in a study of low-dose radiotherapy and immunotherapy resistance in tumors. With TRAV- and TRBV-specific primers, first-strand cDNA was made, covering the alpha and beta chains. Amplification of TCRs used a constant-region primer and V-primer adapter for about 20 PCR cycles. TCRdb reanalysed the reads using MiXCR and keeps one entry per CDR3 protein. The sample contains about 89,000 distinct CDR3 sequences, under 10% of which appear only once. As to time point: before trial treatment. The sequencing used PBMCs, collected before treatment. The receptor source for this set is a male donor with prostate cancer.

At least ten counts were recorded for this clonotype. The chain recombines TRBV7-3 with TRBJ2-5, with 7 nucleotides matching TRBD2. V shed 1 base, J shed 3 bases, and the junction held 5 bases outside the gene matches. Germline CDR1 and CDR2: SGHTA and FQGTGA. This CDR3 comprises 15 residues. The CDR3 spells CASSLRGGREETQYF. The CDR3 DNA reads as TGTGCCAGCAGCTTAAGAGGCGGGAGAGAAGAGACCCAGTACTTC.

As regards this clonotype: A single base is all that separates this from a far larger clone, so a read error is likely. CDR3 sequence (DNA): TGTGCCAGCAGCTGGTCGAAAGAGACCCAGAACTTC. Protein: CASSWSKETQNF. V usage is TRBV7-9 and J usage is TRBJ2-5; D gene uncertain. The CDR3 contains 12 residues. Germline loops: CDR1 SEHNR, CDR2 FQNEAQ (reference sequence).

This clonotype was seen at least ten times. This chain uses TRBV6-2 or TRBV6-3 with TRBJ2-3, with D perhaps TRBD1 or TRBD2 (6 bases each). Trimming pared 5 bases from V and 1 base from J, leaving 16 bases between. Germline loops: CDR1 MNHEY, CDR2 SVGEGT. The CDR3 contains 16 residues. DNA of the CDR3: TGTGCCAGCAGTCCCCTTCGGGGGCAGGGCACAGATACGCAGTATTTT. Protein: CASSPLRGQGTDTQYF.

There are many counts of this clonotype. This chain uses TRBV5-1 with TRBJ2-3; D uncertain. Per germline, CDR1 SGHRS and CDR2 YFSETQ. This CDR3 is 13 amino acids long. Trimming shortened V by 4 bases and J by 4 bases, and 10 bases separated the two germline ends. Here the CDR3 reads CASSASPSDTQYF. In nucleotides, the CDR3 is TGCGCCAGCAGCGCCTCCCCCTCAGATACGCAGTATTTT.

This clonotype has at least ten counts. The junction departs from germline at one end; a sequencing error may be responsible. The chain has TRBV29-1 and TRBJ2-1; tentative D call: TRBD1 (6 bases). Germline CDR1 SQVTM, CDR2 ANQGSEA. The CDR3 is made up of 11 amino acids. The CDR3 DNA reads TGTTCAGGGGACCTCTACAATGAGCAGTTCTTC. This gives the protein CSGDLYNEQFF.

This clonotype was seen at least ten times. This chain links TRBV18 with TRBJ1-5, with 8 positions matching TRBD1. With V trimmed by 6 bases and J by 3 bases, 7 bases remained unmatched. Germline CDR1 is KGHSH and CDR2 is LQKENI. This CDR3 has 15 residues. The CDR3 DNA follows: TGTGCCAGCTCCCAAAACCAGGGGGCCAATCAGCCCCAGCATTTT. Translated: CASSQNQGANQPQHF.

The table lists this clonotype with many counts. The chain couples TRBV19 to TRBJ2-1, with 10 bases lining up with TRBD1. The J segment lost 5 bases and the V segment lost 6 bases, leaving 4 bases of the junction unmatched. CDR1 and CDR2 (germline): LNHDA, SQIVND (reference sequence). The CDR3 extends over 14 amino acids. In nucleotides, the CDR3 is TGTGCCAGTAGCCGGGACAGGGGTAACAATGAGCAGTTCTTC. It is translated as CASSRDRGNNEQFF. Using reference TRBV19 and TRBJ2-1 for the parts outside the CDR3, the full variable domain is DGGITQSPKYLFRKEGQNVTLSCEQNLNHDAMYWYRQDPGQGLRLIYYSQIVNDFQKGDIAEGYSVSREKKESFPLTVTSAQKNPTAFYLCASSRDRGNNEQFFGPGTRLTVL.

In its sample, this clonotype was seen many times. The V gene is TRBV4-2, the J gene TRBJ2-7; either TRBD1 or TRBD2 may supply D (5 bases each). This CDR3 has 14 residues. The germline V and J ends were trimmed by 5 bases and 6 bases, with 17 bases remaining between them. The germline V gene encodes CDR1 LGHNA and CDR2 YNFKEQ. The CDR3 region has the DNA TGTGCCAGCAGCGCTGAGAGGGGAATGGGCGAGCAGTACTTC. Encoded protein: CASSAERGMGEQYF.

This clonotype was found many times. The chain links TRBV28 to TRBJ2-1, with D perhaps TRBD2 (6 bases). CDR1 and CDR2 from the germline V gene are MDHEN and SYDVKM. V was trimmed by 1 base and J by 7 bases, leaving 14 bases between them. The length of the CDR3 is 15 residues. The CDR3 sequence is CASSLSAGRRNEQFF. Here the CDR3 DNA reads TGTGCCAGCAGTTTATCGGCGGGAAGGCGTAATGAGCAGTTCTTC.

This clonotype was seen ten or more times. The chain combines TRBV18 with TRBJ2-4; D may correspond to TRBD1 or TRBD2 (6 bases each). The germline V and J ends were trimmed by 3 bases and 6 bases, with 15 bases remaining between them. Germline CDR1 reads KGHSH; CDR2 reads LQKENI. The length of the CDR3 is 15 residues. The chain's CDR3 is CASSPVGGDGNIQYF. The CDR3, as DNA: TGTGCCAGCTCACCCGTGGGGGGCGATGGAAACATTCAGTACTTC.

This clonotype was seen at least ten times. V and J are TRBV6-2 or TRBV6-3 and TRBJ2-7; D could derive from TRBD1 or TRBD2 (5 bases each). This CDR3 has 14 amino acids. Trimming stripped 8 bases from V and 0 bases from J, with 14 bases between. Looked up from germline, CDR1 is MNHEY and CDR2 is SVGEGT. The CDR3, as DNA: TGTGCCAGCGGACAAAGCGGATTCTCCTACGAGCAGTACTTC. Translating gives CASGQSGFSYEQYF.

There are many counts of this clonotype. V is TRBV12-3 or TRBV12-4 and J is TRBJ1-1, with D perhaps TRBD1 (6 bases). With 3 bases removed from V and 5 bases from J, the gap between germline ends came to 10 bases. The CDR3 loop spans 13 amino acids. Here the CDR3 reads CASSLQGQTEAFF. The CDR3 DNA reads as TGTGCCAGCAGTTTGCAGGGGCAAACTGAAGCTTTCTTT.

This clonotype was counted ten times or more. The CDR3 reads CSASETGELFF. The CDR3 DNA is TGCAGTGCCTCAGAGACCGGGGAGCTGTTTTTT. The V gene is TRBV20-1, the J gene TRBJ2-2, with D unresolved. Trimming left V 6 bases short and J 5 bases short, with 7 bases between. CDR3 size: 11 residues. Germline V gene sequence: CDR1 DFQATT, CDR2 SNEGSKA (reference sequence).

This clonotype was seen ten or more times. The chain has TRBV2 and TRBJ2-4; 7 bases align to TRBD1. The CDR3 is made up of 14 amino acids. The V gene's germline CDR1 is SNHLY and CDR2 FYNNEI. With V trimmed by 6 bases and J by 5 bases, 7 bases remained unmatched. CDR3: CASRTTGAQNIQYF. The CDR3, as DNA: TGTGCCAGCAGGACCACAGGGGCCCAAAACATTCAGTACTTC.

This clonotype was seen repeatedly, ten times or more. The rearrangement uses TRBV7-2 and TRBJ2-7; 8 bases match TRBD1. There are 16 residues in the CDR3. The germline CDR1 and CDR2 sequences are SGHTA and FQGNSA. V dropped 4 bases and J dropped 7; count of bases not matched to a gene: 15. The CDR3 loop reads CASSSRAGGAFEEQYF. The CDR3 coding sequence is TGTGCCAGCAGCTCCAGGGCAGGGGGCGCGTTTGAAGAGCAGTACTTC.

This clonotype was observed at least ten times. The chain joins TRBV7-7 to TRBJ2-2; unclear D gene. V was trimmed by 0 bases and J by 4 bases, leaving 6 bases between them. Germline V gives CDR1 SSHAT, CDR2 FNYEAQ (reference sequence). CDR3 length equals 14 residues. DNA of the CDR3: TGTGCCAGCAGCTTAGCGCGGAGCACCGGGGAGCTGTTTTTT. Translating it yields CASSLARSTGELFF. Full variable domain (missing parts from reference TRBV7-7 and TRBJ2-2): GAGVSQSPRYKVTKRGQDVTLRCDPISSHATLYWYQQALGQGPEFLTYFNYEAQPDKSGLPSDRFSAERPEGSISTLTIQRTEQRDSAMYRCASSLARSTGELFFGEGSRLTVL.

The chain uses TRBV4-3 and TRBJ2-1; 7 bases agree with TRBD1. Germline V gives CDR1 LGHNA, CDR2 YSLEER. Unmatched junction bases numbered 8, after V lost 1 base and J lost 2 bases. The CDR3 covers 17 residues. This chain's CDR3 is CASSQAYRGLTYNEQFF. The CDR3 nucleotides read TGCGCCAGCAGCCAAGCTTACAGGGGCCTAACCTACAATGAGCAGTTCTTC.

This clonotype showed up many times. The chain is built from TRBV12-3 or TRBV12-4 and TRBJ2-3; D unclear. Trimming removed 2 bases at V and 4 bases at J, with 4 bases between. The CDR3 spans 12 residues. The CDR3 region has the DNA TGTGCCAGCAGTTTATTACCAGATACGCAGTATTTT. It encodes CASSLLPDTQYF.

This clonotype was detected many times. The DNA is omitted, as the CDR3 cannot be located on it reliably, and the CDR3 follows TCRdb's listing. This chain links TRBV5-1 with TRBJ1-2; the table gives TRBD1 as D, unverified against the DNA. The germline V gene encodes CDR1 SGHRS and CDR2 YFSETQ. The CDR3 extends over 19 residues, inclusive of both ends. This CDR3 is CASSMGHNLPYGYTFNDTF.

This clonotype was recorded at least ten times. The V gene is TRBV6-2 or TRBV6-3, the J gene TRBJ1-4; D not certain. V was cut by 0 bases and J by 1 base, with 9 bases left in between. This CDR3 has 16 amino acids. Germline CDR1 reads MNHEY; CDR2 reads SVGEGT. CDR3 protein: CASSYSGEGTNEKLFF. The CDR3 coding sequence is TGTGCCAGCAGTTACTCCGGGGAAGGAACTAATGAAAAACTGTTTTTT.

This clonotype was seen many times. V gene TRBV5-5 combines with J gene TRBJ1-4; TRBD1 might be the D (5 bases). CDR1 and CDR2 (germline): SGHKS, YYEKEE (reference sequence). This CDR3 contains 16 residues. The V end lost 4 bases, the J end lost 5 bases, and 18 bases lay between the germline ends. For the CDR3, the DNA is TGTGCCAGCAGCCTCGGGGGTTTGGCGAGCAATGAAAAACTGTTTTTT. It is translated as CASSLGGLASNEKLFF.

This clonotype showed up many times. This chain's CDR3 is CASSQDSRNYGYTF. The CDR3 region has the DNA TGCGCCAGCAGCCAAGATTCCCGTAACTATGGCTACACCTTC. This sequence joins TRBV4-1 and TRBJ1-2; D is ambiguous. The CDR3 has 14 amino acids. The germline CDR1 and CDR2 sequences are MGHRA and YSYEKL. Trimming left V 0 bases short and J 1 base short, with 6 bases between.

This clonotype was found many times. The chain combines TRBV7-9 with TRBJ2-2, with D uncertain. The germline CDR1 and CDR2 sequences are SEHNR and FQNEAQ (reference sequence). CDR3 length: 13 amino acids. V dropped 2 bases and J dropped 7 bases, with 8 bases sitting between them. The CDR3 spells CASSLQQGGELFF. The CDR3, as DNA: TGTGCCAGCAGCTTACAGCAAGGCGGGGAGCTGTTTTTT.

This clonotype has a count of ten or more. The V call is TRBV29-1, the J call TRBJ2-7; D might be TRBD1 (6 bases). This CDR3 comprises 12 residues. Germline loops: CDR1 SQVTM, CDR2 ANQGSEA. With 7 bases removed from V and 4 bases from J, the gap between germline ends came to 14 bases. The CDR3: CSGRDTPYEQYF. The CDR3 DNA is TGCAGCGGAAGGGACACACCGTACGAGCAGTACTTC.

This clonotype was observed at least ten times. V is TRBV20-1 and J is TRBJ2-3; no firm D call. Germline loops: CDR1 DFQATT, CDR2 SNEGSKA (reference sequence). Trimming shortened V by 0 bases and J by 1 base, and 11 bases separated the two germline ends. The CDR3 runs 15 residues. The CDR3: CSARDNGQGTDTQYF. Written as DNA, the CDR3 is TGCAGTGCTAGAGATAACGGGCAGGGCACAGATACGCAGTATTTT.

The table lists this clonotype with many counts. The chain has TRBV25-1 and TRBJ1-2, with TRBD1 matching over 7 bases. With 1 base clipped from V and 5 bases from J, the junction kept 4 bases outside the gene matches. The CDR3 extends over 14 amino acids. Per the germline V gene, CDR1 is MGHDK and CDR2 is SYGVNS. The CDR3 sequence: CASSESVRGYGYTF. CDR3 nucleotide sequence: TGTGCCAGCAGTGAATCAGTCAGGGGGTATGGCTACACCTTC.

In its sample, this clonotype was seen a few times. J is TRBJ2-5 and V is TRBV4-2; D might be TRBD2 (6 bases). The CDR3 has 15 amino acids. Germline CDR1 LGHNA, CDR2 YNFKEQ. V was clipped by 1 base and J by 5 bases, with 14 bases between them. The CDR3 DNA is TGTGCCAGCAGCCAAGGTACGGGAGCGGTGGAGACCCAGTACTTC. Translating it yields CASSQGTGAVETQYF.

This clonotype was recorded at least ten times. The V gene is TRBV28, the J gene TRBJ2-7, with D possibly being TRBD1 (6 bases). V lost 6 bases and J 6 bases, leaving 21 bases between the germline ends. In germline, CDR1 is MDHEN, CDR2 SYDVKM. The CDR3 consists of 15 residues. The CDR3 coding sequence is TGTGCCAGCAGCCGCCCGGGACACCAAAAAGGCGAGCAGTACTTC. Its translation: CASSRPGHQKGEQYF.

This clonotype appeared many times. The chain joins TRBV12-3 or TRBV12-4 to TRBJ2-1; D gene unclear. The CDR3 contains 13 residues. Trimming cost V 5 bases and J 2 bases, with 7 bases left between them. CDR3 coding DNA: TGTGCCAGCAGTGCCCCAGCCTACAATGAGCAGTTCTTC. Translated, it gives CASSAPAYNEQFF.

This clonotype was counted ten times or more. The V call is TRBV5-1, the J call TRBJ2-7, with 8 positions matching TRBD2. V lost 0 bases, J lost 0 bases, and 2 bases stayed unmatched. CDR3 size: 15 residues. Germline V lookup: CDR1 SGHRS, CDR2 YFSETQ. The CDR3 spells CASSLELAVSYEQYF. CDR3 sequence (DNA): TGCGCCAGCAGCTTGGAACTAGCGGTCTCCTACGAGCAGTACTTC.

This clonotype was detected ten times or more. V usage is TRBV7-2 and J usage is TRBJ1-5, with TRBD1 identical over 8 bases. The trim removed 1 base at V and 7 bases at J, leaving 18 bases unmatched. The V gene's germline CDR1 is SGHTA and CDR2 FQGNSA. The CDR3 is made up of 19 amino acids. The CDR3 is CASSLDPPSGSGGGQPQHF. The CDR3 DNA follows: TGTGCCAGCAGCTTAGATCCGCCGTCGGGATCAGGGGGCGGCCAGCCCCAGCATTTT.

This clonotype occurred many times. The chain joins TRBV4-1 to TRBJ2-7; the D is unclear. The CDR3 spans 13 residues. Looked up from germline, CDR1 is MGHRA and CDR2 is YSYEKL. Trimming pared 5 bases from V and 1 base from J, leaving 9 bases between. The CDR3 here is CASSWEGSYEQYF. CDR3 sequence (DNA): TGCGCCAGCAGCTGGGAAGGGTCCTACGAGCAGTACTTC.